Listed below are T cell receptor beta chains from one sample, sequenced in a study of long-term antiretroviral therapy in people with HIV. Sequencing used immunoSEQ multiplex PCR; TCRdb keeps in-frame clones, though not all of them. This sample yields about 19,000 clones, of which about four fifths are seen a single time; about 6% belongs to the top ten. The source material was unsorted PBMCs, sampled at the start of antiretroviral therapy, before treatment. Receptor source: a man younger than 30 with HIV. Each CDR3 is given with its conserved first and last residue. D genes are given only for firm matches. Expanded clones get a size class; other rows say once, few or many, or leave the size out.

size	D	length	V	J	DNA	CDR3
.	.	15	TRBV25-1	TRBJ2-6	TGTGCCAGCAGTCTTTGGGATTCCGGGGCCAACGTCCTGACTTTC	CASSLWDSGANVLTF
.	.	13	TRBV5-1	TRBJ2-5	TGCGCCAGCACCCCCCGGAGTCGGGAGACCCAGTACTTC	CASTPRSRETQYF
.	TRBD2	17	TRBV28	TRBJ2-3	TGTGCCAGCAGCTTCGACGCCAGGGAGGGCCAGCAAGATACGCAGTATTTT	CASSFDAREGQQDTQYF
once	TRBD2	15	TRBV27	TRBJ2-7	TGTGCCAGCAGTTTTGCCGGGACTACCTCCTACGAGCAGTACTTC	CASSFAGTTSYEQYF
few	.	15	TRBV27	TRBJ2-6	TGTGCCAGCAGTTTGATGGGATCTGGGGCCAACGTCCTGACTTTC	CASSLMGSGANVLTF
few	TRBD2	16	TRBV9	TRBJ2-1	TGTGCCAGCAGCTCCGGGACTAGCGGGAGCATCAATGAGCAGTTCTTC	CASSSGTSGSINEQFF
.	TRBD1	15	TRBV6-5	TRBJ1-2	TGTGCCAGCAGAAAGACAGGGCGCAACGATAATGGCTACACCTTC	CASRKTGRNDNGYTF
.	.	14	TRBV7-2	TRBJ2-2	TGTGCCAGCAGCCCCCGGCCGCGCACCGGGGAGCTGTTTTTT	CASSPRPRTGELFF
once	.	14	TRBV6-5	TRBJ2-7	TGTGCCAGCAGTTATAACACTAATCCTTACGAGCAGTACTTC	CASSYNTNPYEQYF
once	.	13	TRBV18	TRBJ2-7	TGTGCCAGCTCATCCCAAGGCGGTTACGAGCAGTACTTC	CASSSQGGYEQYF
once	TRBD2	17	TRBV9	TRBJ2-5	TGTGCCAGCAGCCCAGGGACTAGCGGGAAGTTCCAAGAGACCCAGTACTTC	CASSPGTSGKFQETQYF
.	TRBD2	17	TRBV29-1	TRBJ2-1	TGCAGCGTTGGAAGAAGAGGGAGCGGGAGCCCCTACAATGAGCAGTTCTTC	CSVGRRGSGSPYNEQFF
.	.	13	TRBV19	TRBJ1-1	TGTGCCAGTAGTATCCGGGAGAACACTGAAGCTTTCTTT	CASSIRENTEAFF
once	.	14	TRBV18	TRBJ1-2	TGTGCCAGCTCACCCGACGGGTCAAGGGGTGGCTACACCTTC	CASSPDGSRGGYTF
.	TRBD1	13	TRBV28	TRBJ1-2	TGTGCCAGCATCGCCGGGACAGGCTATGGCTACACCTTC	CASIAGTGYGYTF
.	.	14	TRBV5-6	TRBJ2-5	TGTGCCAGCAGCCCTCTAATAGCCCACGAGACCCAGTACTTC	CASSPLIAHETQYF
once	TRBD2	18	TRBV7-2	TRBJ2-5	TGTGCCAGCAGCGGAGTGGGACTAGCGGGAGGTCATCAAGAGACCCAGTACTTC	CASSGVGLAGGHQETQYF
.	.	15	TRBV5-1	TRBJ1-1	TGCGCCAGCAGCCGGCAGGGTGGGTTTGGCACTGAAGCTTTCTTT	CASSRQGGFGTEAFF
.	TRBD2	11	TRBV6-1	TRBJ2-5	TGTGCCAGCAGTTGGGGGGGGACCCAGTACTTC	CASSWGGTQYF
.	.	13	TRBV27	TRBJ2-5	TGTGCCAGCAGCCCGACGAAGGTCTGGGAGCAGTACTTC	CASSPTKVWEQYF
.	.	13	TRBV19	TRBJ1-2	TGTGCCAGTAGTAAGTCAGGCCCCGACGGCTACACCTTC	CASSKSGPDGYTF
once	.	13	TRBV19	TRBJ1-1	TGTGCCACAAAGGGGGTGCCGAACACTGAAGCTTTCTTT	CATKGVPNTEAFF
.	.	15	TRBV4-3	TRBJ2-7	TGCGCCAGCAGCCAAGAGAAAGGACTTTACTACGAGCAGTACTTC	CASSQEKGLYYEQYF
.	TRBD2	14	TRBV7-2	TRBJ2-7	TGTGCCAGCAGCACACTAGCGGGAGACGTCGAGCAGTACTTC	CASSTLAGDVEQYF
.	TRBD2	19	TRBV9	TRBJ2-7	TGTGCCAGCAGCGCATCAGCCGGGACTAGCGGATTACGCTCCTACGAGCAGTACTTC	CASSASAGTSGLRSYEQYF
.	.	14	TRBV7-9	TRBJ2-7	TGTGCCAGCAGCTCGCCGACGGGGGTAGCGGAGCAGTACTTC	CASSSPTGVAEQYF
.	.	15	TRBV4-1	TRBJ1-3	TGCGCCAGCAGCCAAGGCACGGGAACTGGAAACACCATATATTTT	CASSQGTGTGNTIYF
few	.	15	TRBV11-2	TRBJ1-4	TGTGCCAGCAGCTTGGAGGCCGGTGGGGATGAAAAACTGTTTTTT	CASSLEAGGDEKLFF
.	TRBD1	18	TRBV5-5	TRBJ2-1	TGTGCCAGCAGCTTGGTAACCCGCAGGGGGCTGGCAATCAATGAGCAGTTCTTC	CASSLVTRRGLAINEQFF
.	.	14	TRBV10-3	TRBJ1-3	TGTGCCAGCCGAGGGACCCTCTCTGGAAACACCATATATTTT	CASRGTLSGNTIYF
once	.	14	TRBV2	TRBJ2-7	TGTGCCAGCAGAAAGGGCCAGCAGATAGTTGTGCAGTACTTC	CASRKGQQIVVQYF
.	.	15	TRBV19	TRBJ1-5	TGTGCCAGTAGTTGGGGTTTTTCAGGGGATCAGCCCCAGCATTTT	CASSWGFSGDQPQHF
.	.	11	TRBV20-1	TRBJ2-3	TGCAGTGCTCCGAACACAGATACGCAGTATTTT	CSAPNTDTQYF
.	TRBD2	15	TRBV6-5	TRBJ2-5	TGTGCCAGCAGTTGGACTAGCGGGCTCCAAGAGACCCAGTACTTC	CASSWTSGLQETQYF
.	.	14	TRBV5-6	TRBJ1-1	TGTGCCAGCAGTGCCGACAATTTGAACACTGAAGCTTTCTTT	CASSADNLNTEAFF
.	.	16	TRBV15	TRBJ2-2	TGTGCCACCAGCAAGACCCCAGGGCCCAACACCGGGGAGCTGTTTTTT	CATSKTPGPNTGELFF
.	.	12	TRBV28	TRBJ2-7	TGTGCCAGCAGTTTATACGGGGGTGAGCAGTACTTC	CASSLYGGEQYF
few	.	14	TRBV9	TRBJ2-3	TGTGCCAGCAGCGTAGAACAGGCCGGAGATACGCAGTATTTT	CASSVEQAGDTQYF
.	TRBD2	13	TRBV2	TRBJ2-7	TGTGCCAGCAGACGGGGGGACTCCTACGAGCAGTACTTC	CASRRGDSYEQYF
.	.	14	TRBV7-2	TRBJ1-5	TGTGCCAGCAGCTTGGGTCTCGATAATCAGCCCCAGCATTTT	CASSLGLDNQPQHF
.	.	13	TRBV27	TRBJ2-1	TGTGCCAGCAGCGGGACTTCAGTCGCCGAGCAGTTCTTC	CASSGTSVAEQFF
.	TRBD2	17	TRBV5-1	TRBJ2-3	TGCGCCAGCAGCGCTGGTGCTAGCGGGAGGTCCGCAGATACGCAGTATTTT	CASSAGASGRSADTQYF
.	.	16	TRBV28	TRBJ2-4	TGTGCCAGCAGTTATATCGGAGGGGGTTCCAAAAACATTCAGTACTTC	CASSYIGGGSKNIQYF
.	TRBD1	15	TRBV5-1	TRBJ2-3	TGCGCCAGCAGACTTTCCGGGACAGGGATAGATACGCAGTATTTT	CASRLSGTGIDTQYF
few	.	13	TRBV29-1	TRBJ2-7	TGCAGCGTCGCTTGGACAGAGACCTACGAGCAGTACTTC	CSVAWTETYEQYF
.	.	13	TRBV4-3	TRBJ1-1	TGCGCCAGCAGCCAAGATCTAAGCACTGAAGCTTTCTTT	CASSQDLSTEAFF
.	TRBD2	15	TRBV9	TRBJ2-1	TGTGCCAGCAGCCTGAGCGGGAGCTCCTACAATGAGCAGTTCTTC	CASSLSGSSYNEQFF
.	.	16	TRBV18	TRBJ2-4	TGTGCCAGCTCACCACCCCCAGGTCTAGCCAAAAACATTCAGTACTTC	CASSPPPGLAKNIQYF
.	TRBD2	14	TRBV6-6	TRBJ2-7	TGTGCCAGCAGCTTACTAGCGGGAGGAGACGAGCAGTACTTC	CASSLLAGGDEQYF